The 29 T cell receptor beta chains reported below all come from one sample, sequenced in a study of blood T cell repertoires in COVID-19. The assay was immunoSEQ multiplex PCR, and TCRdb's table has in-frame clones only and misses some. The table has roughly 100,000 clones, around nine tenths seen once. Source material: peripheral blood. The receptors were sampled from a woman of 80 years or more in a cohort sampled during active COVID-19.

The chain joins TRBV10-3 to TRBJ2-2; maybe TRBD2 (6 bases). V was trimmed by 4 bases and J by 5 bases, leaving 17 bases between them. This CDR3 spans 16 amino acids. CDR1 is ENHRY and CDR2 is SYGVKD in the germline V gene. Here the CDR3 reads CAISVQASGVTGELFF. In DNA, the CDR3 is TGTGCCATCAGTGTCCAAGCCTCGGGGGTGACCGGGGAGCTGTTTTTT.

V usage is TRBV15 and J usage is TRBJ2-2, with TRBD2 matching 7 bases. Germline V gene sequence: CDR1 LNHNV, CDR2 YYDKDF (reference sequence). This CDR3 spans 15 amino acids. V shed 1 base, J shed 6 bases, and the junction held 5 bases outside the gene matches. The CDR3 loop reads CATSRGGRDAGELFF. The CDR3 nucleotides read TGTGCCACCAGCAGAGGAGGGAGGGACGCCGGGGAGCTGTTTTTT.

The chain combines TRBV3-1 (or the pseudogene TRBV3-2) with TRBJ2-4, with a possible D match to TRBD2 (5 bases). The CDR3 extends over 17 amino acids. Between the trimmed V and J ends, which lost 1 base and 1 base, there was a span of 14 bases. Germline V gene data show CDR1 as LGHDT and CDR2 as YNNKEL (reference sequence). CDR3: CASSQGAGSFAKNIQYF. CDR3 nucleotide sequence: TGTGCCAGCAGCCAAGGGGCGGGTAGCTTTGCCAAAAACATTCAGTACTTC.

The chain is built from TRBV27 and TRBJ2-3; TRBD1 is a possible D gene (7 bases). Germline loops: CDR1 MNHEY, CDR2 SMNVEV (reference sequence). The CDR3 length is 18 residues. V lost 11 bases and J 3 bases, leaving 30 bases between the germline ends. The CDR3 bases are TGTGCCTGCCAGCAGTTTACCCCGGGGGCAGGGGGAACAGATACGCAGTATTTT. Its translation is CACQQFTPGAGGTDTQYF.

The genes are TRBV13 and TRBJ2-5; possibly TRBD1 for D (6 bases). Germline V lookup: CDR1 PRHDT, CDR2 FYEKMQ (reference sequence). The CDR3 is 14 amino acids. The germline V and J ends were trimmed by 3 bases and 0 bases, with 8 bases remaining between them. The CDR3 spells CASSLRDNQETQYF. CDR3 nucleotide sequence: TGTGCCAGCAGCTTGAGGGACAACCAAGAGACCCAGTACTTC.

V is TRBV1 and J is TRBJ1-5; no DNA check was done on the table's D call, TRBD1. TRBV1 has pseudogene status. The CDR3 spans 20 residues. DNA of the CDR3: TGCACCAGCAGCCAAGACCCCCAGGGGGACCGAGGAAGGTGCAATCAGCCCCAGCATTTT. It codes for CTSSQDPQGDRGRCNQPQHF.

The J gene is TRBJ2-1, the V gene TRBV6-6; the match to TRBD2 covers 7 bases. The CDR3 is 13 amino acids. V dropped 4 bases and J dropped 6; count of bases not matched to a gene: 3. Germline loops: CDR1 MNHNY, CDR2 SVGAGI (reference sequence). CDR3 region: CASSLASGNEQFF. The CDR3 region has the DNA TGTGCCAGCAGTTTAGCTAGCGGCAATGAGCAGTTCTTC.

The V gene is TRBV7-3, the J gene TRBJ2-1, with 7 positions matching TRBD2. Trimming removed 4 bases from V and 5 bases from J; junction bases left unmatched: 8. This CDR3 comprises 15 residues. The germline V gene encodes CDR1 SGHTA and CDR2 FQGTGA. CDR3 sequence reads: CASSSTSERHNEQFF. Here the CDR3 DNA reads TGTGCCAGCAGCTCTACTAGCGAGAGACACAATGAGCAGTTCTTC.

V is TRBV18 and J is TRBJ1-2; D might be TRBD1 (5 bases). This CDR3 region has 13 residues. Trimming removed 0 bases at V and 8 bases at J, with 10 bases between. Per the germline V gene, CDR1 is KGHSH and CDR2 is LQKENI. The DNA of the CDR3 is TGTGCCAGCTCACCACCGTCGGGGGACGGCTACACCTTC. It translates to CASSPPSGDGYTF.

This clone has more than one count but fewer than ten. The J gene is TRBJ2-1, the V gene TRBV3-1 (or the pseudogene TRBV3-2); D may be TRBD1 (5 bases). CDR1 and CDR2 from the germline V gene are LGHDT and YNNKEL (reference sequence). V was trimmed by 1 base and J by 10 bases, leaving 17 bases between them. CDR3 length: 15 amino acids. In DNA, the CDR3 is TGTGCCAGCAGCCAAGCAGGACACATCCCTGGGGAGCAGTTCTTC. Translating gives CASSQAGHIPGEQFF.

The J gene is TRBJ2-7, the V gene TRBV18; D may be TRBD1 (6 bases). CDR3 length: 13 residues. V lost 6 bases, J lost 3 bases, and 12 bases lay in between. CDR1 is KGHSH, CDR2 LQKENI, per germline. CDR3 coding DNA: TGTGCCAGCTCGGTGGGGGCGAACTACGAGCAGTACTTC. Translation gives CASSVGANYEQYF.

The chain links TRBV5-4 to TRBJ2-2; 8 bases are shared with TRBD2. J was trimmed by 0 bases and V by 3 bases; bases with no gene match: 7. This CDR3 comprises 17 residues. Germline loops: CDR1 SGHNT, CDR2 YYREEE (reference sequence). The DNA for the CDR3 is TGTGCCAGCAGCTCCGGGACTAGGGGGACGAACACCGGGGAGCTGTTTTTT. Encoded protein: CASSSGTRGTNTGELFF.

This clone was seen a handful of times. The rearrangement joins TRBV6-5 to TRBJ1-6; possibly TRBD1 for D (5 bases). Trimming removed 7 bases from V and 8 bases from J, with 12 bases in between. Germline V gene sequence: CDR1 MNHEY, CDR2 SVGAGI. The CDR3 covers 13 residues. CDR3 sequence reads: CASNDPGDSPLHF. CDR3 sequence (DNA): TGTGCCAGCAACGACCCGGGGGATTCACCCCTCCACTTT.

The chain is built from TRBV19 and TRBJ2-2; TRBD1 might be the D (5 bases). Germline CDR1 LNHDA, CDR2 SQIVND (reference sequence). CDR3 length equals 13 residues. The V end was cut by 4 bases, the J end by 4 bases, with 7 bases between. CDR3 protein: CASSTGLTGELFF. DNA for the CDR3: TGTGCCAGTAGTACAGGGCTCACCGGGGAGCTGTTTTTT.

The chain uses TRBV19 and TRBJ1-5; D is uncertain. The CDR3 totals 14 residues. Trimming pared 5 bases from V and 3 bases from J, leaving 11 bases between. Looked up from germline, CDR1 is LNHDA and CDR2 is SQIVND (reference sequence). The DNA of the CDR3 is TGTGCCAGTAGTTCCCGGGGAATCAATCAGCCCCAGCATTTT. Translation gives CASSSRGINQPQHF. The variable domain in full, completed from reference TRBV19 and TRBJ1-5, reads DGGITQSPKYLFRKEGQNVTLSCEQNLNHDAMYWYRQDPGQGLRLIYYSQIVNDFQKGDIAEGYSVSREKKESFPLTVTSAQKNPTAFYLCASSSRGINQPQHFGDGTRLSIL.

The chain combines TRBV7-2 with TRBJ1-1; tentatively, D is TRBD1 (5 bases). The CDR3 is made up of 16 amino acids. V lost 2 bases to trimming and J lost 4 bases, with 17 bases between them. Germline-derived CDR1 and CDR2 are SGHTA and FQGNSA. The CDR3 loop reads CASSLQPAGSGTEAFF. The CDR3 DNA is TGTGCCAGCAGCTTACAACCAGCAGGGTCGGGCACTGAAGCTTTCTTT.

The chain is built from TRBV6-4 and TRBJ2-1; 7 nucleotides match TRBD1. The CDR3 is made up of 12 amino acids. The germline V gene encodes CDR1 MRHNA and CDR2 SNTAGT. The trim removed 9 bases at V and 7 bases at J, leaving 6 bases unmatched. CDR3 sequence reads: CASSFRGNEQFF. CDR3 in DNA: TGTGCCAGTTCGTTCAGGGGGAATGAGCAGTTCTTC.

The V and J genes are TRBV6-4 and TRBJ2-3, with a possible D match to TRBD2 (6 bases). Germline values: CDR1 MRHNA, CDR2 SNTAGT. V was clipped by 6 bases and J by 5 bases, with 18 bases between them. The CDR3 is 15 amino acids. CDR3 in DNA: TGTGCCAGCAGCAGTGGAGCTCGGGGAGGAGATACGCAGTATTTT. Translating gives CASSSGARGGDTQYF.

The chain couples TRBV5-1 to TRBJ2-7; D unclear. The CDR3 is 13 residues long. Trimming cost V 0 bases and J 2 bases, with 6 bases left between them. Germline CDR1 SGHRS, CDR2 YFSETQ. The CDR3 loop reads CASSLDSTYEQYF. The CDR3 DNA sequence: TGCGCCAGCAGCTTGGACTCGACCTACGAGCAGTACTTC.

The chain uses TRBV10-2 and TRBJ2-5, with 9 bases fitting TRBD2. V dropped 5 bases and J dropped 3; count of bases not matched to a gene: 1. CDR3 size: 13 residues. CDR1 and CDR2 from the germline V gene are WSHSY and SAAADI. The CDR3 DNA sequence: TGCGCCAGCAGTAGACTAGCGGAAGAGACCCAGTACTTC. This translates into CASSRLAEETQYF.

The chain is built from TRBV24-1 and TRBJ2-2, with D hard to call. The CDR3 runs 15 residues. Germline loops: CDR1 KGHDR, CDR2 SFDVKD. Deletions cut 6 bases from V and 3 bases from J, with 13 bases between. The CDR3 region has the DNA TGTGCCACCAGTCAGACATTACGATACACCGGGGAGCTGTTTTTT. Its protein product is CATSQTLRYTGELFF.

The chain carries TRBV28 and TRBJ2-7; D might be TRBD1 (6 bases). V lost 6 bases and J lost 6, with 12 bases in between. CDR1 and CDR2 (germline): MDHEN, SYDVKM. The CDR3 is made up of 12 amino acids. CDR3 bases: TGTGCCAGCAGCCAAGGACAGTTCGAGCAGTACTTC. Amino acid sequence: CASSQGQFEQYF.

The CDR3 here is CASSPGTSGSPTDTQYF. The CDR3 nucleotides read TGCGCCAGCAGCCCTGGGACTAGCGGGAGCCCCACAGATACGCAGTATTTT. This sequence joins TRBV5-1 and TRBJ2-3, with TRBD2 matching over 14 bases. Germline V CDR1 and CDR2: SGHRS, YFSETQ. The CDR3 runs to 17 residues. V shed 4 bases and J 2 bases; nucleotides not matched to a gene: 6.

CDR3 in amino acids: CASSAQGDTQYF. CDR3 nucleotide sequence: TGTGCCAGCAGCGCACAGGGGGATACGCAGTATTTT. The chain employs TRBV9 and TRBJ2-3, with 7 bases aligning to TRBD1. Per the germline V gene, CDR1 is SGDLS and CDR2 is YYNGEE. V trimming: 3 bases; J trimming: 6 bases; junction bases outside the gene matches: 1. The CDR3 is 12 residues long.

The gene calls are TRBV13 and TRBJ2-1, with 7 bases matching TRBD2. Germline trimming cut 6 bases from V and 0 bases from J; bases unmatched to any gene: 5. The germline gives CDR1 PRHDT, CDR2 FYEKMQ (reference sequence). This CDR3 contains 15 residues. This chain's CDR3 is CASSSGRGSYNEQFF. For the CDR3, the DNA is TGTGCCAGCAGTAGTGGGAGGGGCTCCTACAATGAGCAGTTCTTC.

The CDR3 DNA sequence: TGTGCCAGCAGCCCGGGGAGCCACTCCTACGAGCAGTACTTC. Encoded protein: CASSPGSHSYEQYF. J is TRBJ2-7 and V is TRBV11-2; TRBD2 is a possible D gene (5 bases). The CDR3 spans 14 residues. The germline V gene has CDR1 SGHAT and CDR2 FQNNGV. Trimming left V 5 bases short and J 0 bases short, with 11 bases between.

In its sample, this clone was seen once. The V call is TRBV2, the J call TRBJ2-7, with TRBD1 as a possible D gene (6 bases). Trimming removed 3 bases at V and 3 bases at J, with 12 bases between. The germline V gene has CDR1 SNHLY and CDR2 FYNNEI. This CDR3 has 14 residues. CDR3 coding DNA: TGTGCCAGCAGTGAGGGTCAGGGGTACTACGAGCAGTACTTC. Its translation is CASSEGQGYYEQYF.

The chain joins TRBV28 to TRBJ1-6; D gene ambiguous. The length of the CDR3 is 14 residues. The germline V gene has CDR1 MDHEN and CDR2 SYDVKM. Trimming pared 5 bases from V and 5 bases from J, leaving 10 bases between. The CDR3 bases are TGTGCCAGCAGTCCCAGAGGCCATAATTCACCCCTCCACTTT. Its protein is CASSPRGHNSPLHF.

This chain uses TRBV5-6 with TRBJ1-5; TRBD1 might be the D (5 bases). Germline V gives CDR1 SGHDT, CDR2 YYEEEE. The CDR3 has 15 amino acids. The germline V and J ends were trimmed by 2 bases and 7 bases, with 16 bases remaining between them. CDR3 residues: CASSFYTQGKQPQHF. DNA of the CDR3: TGTGCCAGCAGCTTTTACACCCAGGGTAAACAGCCCCAGCATTTT.